This T cell receptor (beta chain) was sequenced during a study of blood T cell repertoires in COVID-19. The sample holds one count of this clone. Profiled with immunoSEQ multiplex PCR; TCRdb holds only in-frame clones, not every one. This table holds around 150,000 clones, around 90% found once. The CDR3 extends over 17 amino acids. CDR1 is LGHNA, CDR2 YNFKEQ, per germline. V was clipped by 4 bases and J by 4 bases; unmatched bases: 5. This TCR was sampled from a man aged 55 to 70 with active or convalescent COVID-19. Sequencing was carried out using peripheral blood. The chain recombines TRBV4-2 with TRBJ2-2; 14 bases are a match to TRBD2. The CDR3 loop reads CASSPGTSGSFTGELFF. CDR3 bases: TGTGCCAGCAGCCCCGGGACTAGCGGGAGCTTCACCGGGGAGCTGTTTTTT.